This T cell receptor (beta chain) was recovered during a study of T cell responses to AZD1222 COVID-19 vaccine. General study findings and limits: Receipt of two AZD1222 doses was followed by a rise in Spike-specific TCR breadth and depth.

Remarks on this clone: Its specificity is unknown.

TCRdb's copy holds only in-frame clones and misses some; the assay was immunoSEQ multiplex PCR. Among about 180,000 clones listed, about nine tenths were seen once. This sequence was found in an adult who received the AZD1222 COVID-19 vaccine. This specimen was peripheral blood, taken 28 days after the second AZD1222 dose.

The CDR3 here is CANRDSQETQYF. In DNA, the CDR3 is TGTGCCAACCGGGACTCGCAAGAGACCCAGTACTTC. This rearrangement joins TRBV2 to TRBJ2-5; maybe TRBD2 (6 bases). This CDR3 comprises 12 residues. CDR1 and CDR2 (germline): SNHLY, FYNNEI. With 10 bases removed from V and 2 bases from J, the gap between germline ends came to 11 bases.